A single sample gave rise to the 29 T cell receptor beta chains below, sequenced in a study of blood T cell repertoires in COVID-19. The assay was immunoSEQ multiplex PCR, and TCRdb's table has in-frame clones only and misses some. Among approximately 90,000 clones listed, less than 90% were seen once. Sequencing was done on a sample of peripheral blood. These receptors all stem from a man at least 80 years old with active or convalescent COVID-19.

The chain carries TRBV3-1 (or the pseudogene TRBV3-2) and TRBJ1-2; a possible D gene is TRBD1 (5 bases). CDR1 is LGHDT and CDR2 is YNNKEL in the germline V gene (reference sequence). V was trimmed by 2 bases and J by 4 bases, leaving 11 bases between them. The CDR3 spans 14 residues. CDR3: CASSQLQGPYGYTF. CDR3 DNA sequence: TGTGCCAGCAGCCAACTCCAGGGCCCCTATGGCTACACCTTC.

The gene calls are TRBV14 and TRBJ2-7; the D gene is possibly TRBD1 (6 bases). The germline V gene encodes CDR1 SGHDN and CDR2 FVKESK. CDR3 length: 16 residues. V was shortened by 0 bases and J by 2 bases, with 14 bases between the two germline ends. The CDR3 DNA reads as TGTGCCAGCAGCCAAGATTTGGGGGCGGAGGCCTACGAGCAGTACTTC. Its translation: CASSQDLGAEAYEQYF.

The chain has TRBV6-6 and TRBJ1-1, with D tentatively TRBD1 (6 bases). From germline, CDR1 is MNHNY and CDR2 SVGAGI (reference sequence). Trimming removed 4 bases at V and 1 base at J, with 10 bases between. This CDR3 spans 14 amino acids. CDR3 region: CASSSGTQNTEAFF. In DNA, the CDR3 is TGTGCCAGCAGTTCCGGGACACAGAACACTGAAGCTTTCTTT.

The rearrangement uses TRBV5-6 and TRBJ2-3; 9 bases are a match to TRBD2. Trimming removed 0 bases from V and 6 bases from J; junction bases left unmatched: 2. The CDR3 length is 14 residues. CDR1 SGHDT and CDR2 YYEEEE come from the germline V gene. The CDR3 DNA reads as TGTGCCAGCAGCTTGGCTAGCGGGAAGGATACGCAGTATTTT. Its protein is CASSLASGKDTQYF.

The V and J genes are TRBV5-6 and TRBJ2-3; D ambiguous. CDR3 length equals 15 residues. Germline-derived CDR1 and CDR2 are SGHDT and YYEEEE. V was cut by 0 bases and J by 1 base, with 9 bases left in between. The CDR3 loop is CASSLDGEGTDTQYF. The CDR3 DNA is TGTGCCAGCAGCTTGGACGGAGAGGGCACAGATACGCAGTATTTT.

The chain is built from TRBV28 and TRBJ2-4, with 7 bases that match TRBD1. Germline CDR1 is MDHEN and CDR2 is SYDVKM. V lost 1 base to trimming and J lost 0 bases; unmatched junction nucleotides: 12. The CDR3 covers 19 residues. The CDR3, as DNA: TGTGCCAGCAGTTTATCCCCCCGAGGGGGCGGTAGAGCCAAAAACATTCAGTACTTC. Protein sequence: CASSLSPRGGGRAKNIQYF.

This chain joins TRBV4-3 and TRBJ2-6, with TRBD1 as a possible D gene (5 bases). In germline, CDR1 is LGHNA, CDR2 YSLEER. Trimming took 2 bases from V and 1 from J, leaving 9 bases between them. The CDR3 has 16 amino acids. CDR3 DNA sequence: TGCGCCAGCAGCCAACGACAGTATTCTGGGGCCAACGTCCTGACTTTC. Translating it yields CASSQRQYSGANVLTF.

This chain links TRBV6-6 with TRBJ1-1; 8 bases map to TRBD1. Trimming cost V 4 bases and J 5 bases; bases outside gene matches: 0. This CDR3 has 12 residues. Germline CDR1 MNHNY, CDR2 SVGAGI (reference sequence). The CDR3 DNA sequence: TGTGCCAGCAGTTGGACAGGGACTGAAGCTTTCTTT. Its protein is CASSWTGTEAFF.

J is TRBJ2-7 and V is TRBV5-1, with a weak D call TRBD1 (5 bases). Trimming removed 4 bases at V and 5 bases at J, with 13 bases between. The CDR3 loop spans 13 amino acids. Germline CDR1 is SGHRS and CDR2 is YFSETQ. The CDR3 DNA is TGCGCCAGCAGCCTAAGACCGGACAACGAGCAGTACTTC. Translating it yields CASSLRPDNEQYF.

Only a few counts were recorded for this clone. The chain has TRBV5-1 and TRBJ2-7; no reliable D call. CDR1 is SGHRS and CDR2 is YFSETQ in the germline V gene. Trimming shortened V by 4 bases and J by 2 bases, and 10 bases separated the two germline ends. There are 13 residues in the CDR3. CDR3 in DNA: TGCGCCAGCAGCGCGGTCGTAGCCTACGAGCAGTACTTC. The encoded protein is CASSAVVAYEQYF.

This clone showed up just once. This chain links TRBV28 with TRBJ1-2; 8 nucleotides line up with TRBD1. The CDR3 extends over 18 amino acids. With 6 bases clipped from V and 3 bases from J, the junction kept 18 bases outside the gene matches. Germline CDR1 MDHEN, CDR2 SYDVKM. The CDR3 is CASSLTGTGDSGDYGYTF. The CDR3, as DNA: TGTGCCAGCAGCCTCACCGGGACAGGCGACTCAGGAGACTATGGCTACACCTTC.

As DNA, the CDR3 is TGTGCCAGCAGTTACGCCACCGGGACAGGTGAAGCTTTCTTT. It specifies CASSYATGTGEAFF. V usage is TRBV6-6 and J usage is TRBJ1-1; 8 nucleotides line up with TRBD1. Unmatched junction bases numbered 6, after V lost 2 bases and J lost 7 bases. From germline, CDR1 is MNHNY and CDR2 SVGAGI (reference sequence). There are 14 residues in the CDR3.

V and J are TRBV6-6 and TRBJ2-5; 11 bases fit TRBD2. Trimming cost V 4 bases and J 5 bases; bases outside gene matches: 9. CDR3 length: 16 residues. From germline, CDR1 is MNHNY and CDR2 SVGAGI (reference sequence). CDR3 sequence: CASSWELAGAGETQYF. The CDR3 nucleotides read TGTGCCAGCAGTTGGGAACTAGCGGGAGCCGGGGAGACCCAGTACTTC.

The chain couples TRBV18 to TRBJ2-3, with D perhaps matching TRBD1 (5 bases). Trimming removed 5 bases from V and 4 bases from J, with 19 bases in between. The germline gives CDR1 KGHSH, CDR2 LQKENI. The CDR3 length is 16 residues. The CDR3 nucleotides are TGTGCCAGCTCATACACCCAGGGTCCCGCGTCAGATACGCAGTATTTT. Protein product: CASSYTQGPASDTQYF.

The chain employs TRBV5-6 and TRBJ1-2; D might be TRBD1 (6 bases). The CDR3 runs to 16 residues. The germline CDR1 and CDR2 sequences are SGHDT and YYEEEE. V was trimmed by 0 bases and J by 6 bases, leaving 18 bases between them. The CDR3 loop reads CASSLVGRGRGDGYTF. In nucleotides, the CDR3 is TGTGCCAGCAGCTTGGTAGGACGTGGCAGGGGAGATGGCTACACCTTC.

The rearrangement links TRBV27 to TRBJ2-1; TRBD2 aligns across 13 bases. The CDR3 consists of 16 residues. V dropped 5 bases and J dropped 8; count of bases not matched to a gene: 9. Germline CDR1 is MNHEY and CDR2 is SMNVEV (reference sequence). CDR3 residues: CASSLWTSGRTYEQFF. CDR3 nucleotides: TGTGCCAGCAGTCTCTGGACTAGCGGGAGAACTTATGAGCAGTTCTTC.

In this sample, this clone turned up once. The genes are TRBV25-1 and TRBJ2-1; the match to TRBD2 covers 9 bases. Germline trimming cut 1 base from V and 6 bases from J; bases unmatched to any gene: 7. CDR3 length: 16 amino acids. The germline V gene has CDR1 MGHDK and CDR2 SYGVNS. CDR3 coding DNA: TGTGCCAGCAGTGAATCAGCCGCGGGAGGGATCAATGAGCAGTTCTTC. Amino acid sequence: CASSESAAGGINEQFF. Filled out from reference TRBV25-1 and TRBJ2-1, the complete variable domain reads EADIYQTPRYLVIGTGKKITLECSQTMGHDKMYWYQQDPGMELHLIHYSYGVNSTEKGDLSSESTVSRIRTEHFPLTLESARPSHTSQYLCASSESAAGGINEQFFGPGTRLTVL.

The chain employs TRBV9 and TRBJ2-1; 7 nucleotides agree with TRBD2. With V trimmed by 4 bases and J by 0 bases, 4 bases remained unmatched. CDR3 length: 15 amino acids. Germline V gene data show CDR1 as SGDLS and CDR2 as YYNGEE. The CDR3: CASSQTGGSYNEQFF. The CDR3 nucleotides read TGTGCCAGCAGCCAAACGGGGGGCTCCTACAATGAGCAGTTCTTC.

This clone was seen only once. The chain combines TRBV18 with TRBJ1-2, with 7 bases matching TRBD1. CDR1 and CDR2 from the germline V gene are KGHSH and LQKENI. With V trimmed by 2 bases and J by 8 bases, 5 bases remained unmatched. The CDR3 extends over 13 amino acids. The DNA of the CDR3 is TGTGCCAGCTCACCAGAGGGGGCCTGGGGCTACACCTTC. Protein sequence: CASSPEGAWGYTF.

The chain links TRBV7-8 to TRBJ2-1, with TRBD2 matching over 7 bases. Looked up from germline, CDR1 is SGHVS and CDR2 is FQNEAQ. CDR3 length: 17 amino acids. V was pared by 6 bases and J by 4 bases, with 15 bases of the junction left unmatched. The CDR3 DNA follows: TGTGCCAGCAGAAGCCCTGGGGCGGGAGATAATTACAATGAGCAGTTCTTC. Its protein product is CASRSPGAGDNYNEQFF.

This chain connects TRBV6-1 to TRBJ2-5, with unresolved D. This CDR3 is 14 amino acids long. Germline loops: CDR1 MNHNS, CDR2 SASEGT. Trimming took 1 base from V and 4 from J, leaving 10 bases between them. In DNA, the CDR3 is TGTGCCAGCAGTGAAGATCGGGTGTTAGAGACCCAGTACTTC. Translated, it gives CASSEDRVLETQYF.

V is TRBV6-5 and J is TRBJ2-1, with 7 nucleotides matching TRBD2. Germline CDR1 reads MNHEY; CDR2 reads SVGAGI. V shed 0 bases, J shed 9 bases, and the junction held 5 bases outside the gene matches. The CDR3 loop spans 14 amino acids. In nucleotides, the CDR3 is TGTGCCAGCAGTTACTCTTTTCGGGAGGCTGAGCAGTTCTTC. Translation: CASSYSFREAEQFF.

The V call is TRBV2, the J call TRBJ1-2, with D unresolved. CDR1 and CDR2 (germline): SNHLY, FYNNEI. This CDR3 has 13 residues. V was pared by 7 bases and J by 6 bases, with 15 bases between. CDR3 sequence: CASTEAGWNGYTF. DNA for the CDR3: TGTGCCAGCACCGAGGCTGGTTGGAATGGCTACACCTTC.

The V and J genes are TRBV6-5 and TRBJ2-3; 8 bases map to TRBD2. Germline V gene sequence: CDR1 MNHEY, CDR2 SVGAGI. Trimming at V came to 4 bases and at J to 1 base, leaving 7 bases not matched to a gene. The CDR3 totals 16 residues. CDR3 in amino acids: CASSFSTGGGTDTQYF. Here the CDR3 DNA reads TGTGCCAGCAGTTTTTCAACCGGGGGGGGCACAGATACGCAGTATTTT.

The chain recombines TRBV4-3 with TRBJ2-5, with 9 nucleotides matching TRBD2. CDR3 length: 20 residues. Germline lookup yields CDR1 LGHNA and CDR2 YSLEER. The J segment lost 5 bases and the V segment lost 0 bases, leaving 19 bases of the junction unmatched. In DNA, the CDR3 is TGCGCCAGCAGCCAAGACGTGAATATCCGCGGACTAGCGTCATTCGAGACCCAGTACTTC. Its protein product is CASSQDVNIRGLASFETQYF.

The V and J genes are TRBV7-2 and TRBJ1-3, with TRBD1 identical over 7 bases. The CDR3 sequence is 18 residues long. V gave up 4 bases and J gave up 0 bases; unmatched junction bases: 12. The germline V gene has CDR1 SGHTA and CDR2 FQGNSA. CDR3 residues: CASSYSQTGLHSGNTIYF. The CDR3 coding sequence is TGTGCCAGCAGCTATTCGCAGACAGGGCTGCACTCTGGAAACACCATATATTTT.

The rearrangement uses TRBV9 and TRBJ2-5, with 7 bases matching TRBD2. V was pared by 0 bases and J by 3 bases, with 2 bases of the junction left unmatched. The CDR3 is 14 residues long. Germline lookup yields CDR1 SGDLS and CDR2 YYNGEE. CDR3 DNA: TGTGCCAGCAGCGTAGGAGGGAGGGAAGAGACCCAGTACTTC. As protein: CASSVGGREETQYF.

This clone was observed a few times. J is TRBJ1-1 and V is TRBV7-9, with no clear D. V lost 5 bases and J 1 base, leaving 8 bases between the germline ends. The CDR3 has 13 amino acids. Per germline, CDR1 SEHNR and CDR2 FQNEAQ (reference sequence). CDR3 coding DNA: TGTGCCAGCAGCCTCACACCGAACACTGAAGCTTTCTTT. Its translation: CASSLTPNTEAFF.

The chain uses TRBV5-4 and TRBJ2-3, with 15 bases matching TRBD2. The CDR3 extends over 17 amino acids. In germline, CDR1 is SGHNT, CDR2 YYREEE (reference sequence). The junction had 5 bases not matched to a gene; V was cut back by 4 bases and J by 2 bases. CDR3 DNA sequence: TGTGCCAGCAGCCCACGGACTAGCGGGAGGGTCACAGATACGCAGTATTTT. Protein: CASSPRTSGRVTDTQYF.